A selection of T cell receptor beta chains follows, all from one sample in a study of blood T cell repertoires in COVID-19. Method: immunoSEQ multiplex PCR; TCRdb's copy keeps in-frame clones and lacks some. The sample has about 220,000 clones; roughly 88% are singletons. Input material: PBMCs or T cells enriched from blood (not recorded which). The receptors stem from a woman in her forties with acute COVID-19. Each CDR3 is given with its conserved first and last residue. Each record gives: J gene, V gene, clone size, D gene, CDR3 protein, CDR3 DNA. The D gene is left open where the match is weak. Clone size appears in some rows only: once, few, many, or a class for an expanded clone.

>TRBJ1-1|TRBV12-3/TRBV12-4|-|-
CASSFVLATEAFF
TGTGCCAGCAGTTTCGTGTTGGCCACTGAAGCTTTCTTT
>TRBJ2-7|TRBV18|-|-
CASSRPGLPSHEQYF
TGTGCCAGCTCACGGCCGGGACTTCCCAGCCACGAGCAGTACTTC
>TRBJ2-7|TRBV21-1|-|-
CASSRERTGTESPLPKYF
TGTGCCAGCAGCCGGGAACGAACCGGGACAGAGTCCCCTCTACCGAAGTACTTC
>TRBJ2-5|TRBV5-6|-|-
CASSLVGVETQYF
TGTGCCAGCAGCTTGGTCGGGGTGGAGACCCAGTACTTC
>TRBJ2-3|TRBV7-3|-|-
CASSPVGGGTTDTQYF
TGTGCCAGCAGCCCGGTAGGGGGGGGTACCACAGATACGCAGTATTTT
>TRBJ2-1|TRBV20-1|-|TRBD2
CSASRAGGGRNEQFF
TGCAGTGCTAGTAGGGCCGGGGGGGGCCGCAATGAGCAGTTCTTC
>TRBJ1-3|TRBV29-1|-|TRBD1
CSCPGQGGTIYF
TGCAGCTGTCCGGGACAGGGTGGCACCATATATTTT
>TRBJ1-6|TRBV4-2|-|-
CASSQAAGQAIYSPLHF
TGTGCCAGCAGCCAAGCCGCGGGGCAGGCGATCTATTCACCCCTCCACTTT
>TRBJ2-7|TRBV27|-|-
CASSLTTGLEQYF
TGTGCCAGCAGTTTAACTACAGGGCTCGAGCAGTACTTC
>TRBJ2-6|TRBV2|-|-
CASIGQGGLAESGANVLTF
TGTGCCAGCATAGGGCAAGGGGGTTTAGCCGAGTCTGGGGCCAACGTCCTGACTTTC
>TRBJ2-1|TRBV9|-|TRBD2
CASSVAPTSGGVYNEQFF
TGTGCCAGCAGCGTAGCACCGACTAGCGGGGGGGTATACAATGAGCAGTTCTTC
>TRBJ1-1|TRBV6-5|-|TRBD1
CASSLTGGTEAFF
TGTGCCAGCAGTCTGACAGGGGGCACCGAAGCTTTCTTT
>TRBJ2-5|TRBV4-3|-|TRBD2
CASSQGRGGLETQYF
TGCGCCAGCAGCCAGGGGCGGGGAGGGTTAGAGACCCAGTACTTC
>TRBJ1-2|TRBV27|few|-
CASRRAGLNYGYTF
TGTGCCAGCAGGAGGGCAGGTCTTAACTATGGCTACACCTTC
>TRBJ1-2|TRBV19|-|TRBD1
CASSRGTVETDGYTF
TGTGCCAGTAGTAGGGGGACAGTAGAGACTGACGGCTACACCTTC